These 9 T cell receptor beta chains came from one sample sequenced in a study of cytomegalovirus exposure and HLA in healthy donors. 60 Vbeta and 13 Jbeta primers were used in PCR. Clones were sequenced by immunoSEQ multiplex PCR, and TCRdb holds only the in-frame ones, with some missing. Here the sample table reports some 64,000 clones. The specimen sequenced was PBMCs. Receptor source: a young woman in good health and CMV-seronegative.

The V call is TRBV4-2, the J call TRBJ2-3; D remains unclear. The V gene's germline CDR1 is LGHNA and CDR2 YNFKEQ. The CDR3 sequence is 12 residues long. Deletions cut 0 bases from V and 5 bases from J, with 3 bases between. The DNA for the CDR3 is TGTGCCAGCAGCCAAGACCGAGATACGCAGTATTTT. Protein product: CASSQDRDTQYF.

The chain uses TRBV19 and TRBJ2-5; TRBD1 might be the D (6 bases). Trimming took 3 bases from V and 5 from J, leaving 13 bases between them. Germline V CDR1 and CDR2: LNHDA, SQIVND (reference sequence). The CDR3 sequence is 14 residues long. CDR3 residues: CASSIGSGVETQYF. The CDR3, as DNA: TGTGCCAGTAGTATTGGGTCAGGGGTCGAGACCCAGTACTTC.

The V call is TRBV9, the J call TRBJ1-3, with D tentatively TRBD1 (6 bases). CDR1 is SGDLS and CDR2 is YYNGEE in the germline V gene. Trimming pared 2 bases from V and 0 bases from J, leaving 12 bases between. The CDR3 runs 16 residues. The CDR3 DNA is TGTGCCAGCAGCGTGTCACTACAGGGCTCTGGAAACACCATATATTTT. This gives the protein CASSVSLQGSGNTIYF. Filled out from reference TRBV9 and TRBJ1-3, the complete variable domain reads DSGVTQTPKHLITATGQRVTLRCSPRSGDLSVYWYQQSLDQGLQFLIQYYNGEERAKGNILERFSAQQFPDLHSELNLSSLELGDSALYFCASSVSLQGSGNTIYFGEGSWLTVV.

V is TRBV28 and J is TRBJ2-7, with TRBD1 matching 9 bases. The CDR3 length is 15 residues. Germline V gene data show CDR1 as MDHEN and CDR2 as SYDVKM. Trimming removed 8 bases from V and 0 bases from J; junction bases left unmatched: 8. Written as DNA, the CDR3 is TGTGCCAGCGGCGGACAGGGGCCTAGCTCCTACGAGCAGTACTTC. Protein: CASGGQGPSSYEQYF.

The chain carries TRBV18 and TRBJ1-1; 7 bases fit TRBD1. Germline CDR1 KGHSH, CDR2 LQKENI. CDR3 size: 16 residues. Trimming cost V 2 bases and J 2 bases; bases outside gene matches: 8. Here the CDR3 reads CASSPAPQGLNTEAFF. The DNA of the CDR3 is TGTGCCAGCTCACCAGCCCCACAGGGGCTTAACACTGAAGCTTTCTTT.

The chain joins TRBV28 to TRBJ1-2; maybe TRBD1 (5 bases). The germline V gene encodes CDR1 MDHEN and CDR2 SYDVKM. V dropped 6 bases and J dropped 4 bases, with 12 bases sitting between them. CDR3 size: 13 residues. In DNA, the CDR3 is TGTGCCAGCAGCTTAGACGGGGGCTATGGCTACACCTTC. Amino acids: CASSLDGGYGYTF.

Here the CDR3 DNA reads TGTGCCAGCAGCCAGGGCCCCTTGGGCGGGAGAAGCCACGAGCAGTACTTC. Amino acids: CASSQGPLGGRSHEQYF. This chain uses TRBV4-2 with TRBJ2-7, with 7 bases aligning to TRBD2. The length of the CDR3 is 17 residues. V lost 3 bases to trimming and J lost 5 bases; unmatched junction nucleotides: 16. Germline CDR1 is LGHNA and CDR2 is YNFKEQ.

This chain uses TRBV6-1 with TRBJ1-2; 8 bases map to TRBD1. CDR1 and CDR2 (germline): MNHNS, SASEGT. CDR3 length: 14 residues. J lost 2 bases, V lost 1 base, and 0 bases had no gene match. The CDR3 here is CASSEGTGNYGYTF. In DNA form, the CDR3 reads TGTGCCAGCAGTGAAGGGACAGGGAACTATGGCTACACCTTC.

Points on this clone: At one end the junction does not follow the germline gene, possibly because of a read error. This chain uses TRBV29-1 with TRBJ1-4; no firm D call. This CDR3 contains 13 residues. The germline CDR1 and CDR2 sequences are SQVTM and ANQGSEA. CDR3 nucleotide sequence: TGCAGCGTTGAATCCATTGTCGGTGAAAATCTGTTTTTT. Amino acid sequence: CSVESIVGENLFF.